The 30 T cell receptor beta chains reported below all come from one sample, sequenced in a study of blood T cell repertoires in COVID-19. Assay: immunoSEQ multiplex PCR; the TCRdb copy retains only in-frame clones and omits some. The table includes about 330,000 clones, roughly 87% detected once. Sequenced input: PBMCs or T cells enriched from blood (not recorded which). The receptors originated from a woman aged 25 to 39 who had recovered from COVID-19.

This clone was recorded a few times. The chain couples TRBV10-2 to TRBJ1-2; D call uncertain. This CDR3 comprises 13 residues. Germline assignment: CDR1 WSHSY and CDR2 SAAADI. The V end was cut by 6 bases, the J end by 4 bases, with 12 bases between. For the CDR3, the DNA is TGCGCCAGCAGCGCGTCTGGGCCCTATGGCTACACCTTC. This encodes CASSASGPYGYTF.

V is TRBV5-1 and J is TRBJ1-3; D is perhaps TRBD1 (5 bases). The CDR3 runs to 15 residues. CDR1 SGHRS and CDR2 YFSETQ come from the germline V gene. Trimming took 4 bases from V and 0 from J, leaving 11 bases between them. CDR3 DNA: TGCGCCAGCAGCCCGGGGGAACCCTCTGGAAACACCATATATTTT. It specifies CASSPGEPSGNTIYF. The variable domain in full, completed from reference TRBV5-1 and TRBJ1-3, reads KAGVTQTPRYLIKTRGQQVTLSCSPISGHRSVSWYQQTPGQGLQFLFEYFSETQRNKGNFPGRFSGRQFSNSRSEMNVSTLELGDSALYLCASSPGEPSGNTIYFGEGSWLTVV.

This rearrangement joins TRBV7-2 to TRBJ2-1, with 7 bases fitting TRBD2. The trim removed 1 base at V and 7 bases at J, leaving 4 bases unmatched. The CDR3 consists of 14 residues. The germline CDR1 and CDR2 sequences are SGHTA and FQGNSA. For the CDR3, the DNA is TGTGCCAGCAGCTTAGTACGGGGAGGGAATGAGCAGTTCTTC. Its protein product is CASSLVRGGNEQFF.

The genes are TRBV5-1 and TRBJ1-2; 7 bases map to TRBD1. After removal of 2 bases from V and 3 bases from J, the junction contained 7 bases not matched to a gene. CDR3 size: 15 residues. Germline V gene lookup returns CDR1 SGHRS and CDR2 YFSETQ. The CDR3 loop reads CASSFARGPDYGYTF. The CDR3 DNA reads as TGCGCCAGCAGCTTCGCAAGGGGGCCCGACTATGGCTACACCTTC.

The chain combines TRBV27 with TRBJ2-3; TRBD2 aligns across 10 bases. The germline gives CDR1 MNHEY, CDR2 SMNVEV (reference sequence). The CDR3 totals 16 residues. Trimming took 5 bases from V and 4 from J; bases not matched to a gene: 9. The DNA for the CDR3 is TGTGCCAGCAGTCCCCTAGCGGGGGCCAGGGCAGATACGCAGTATTTT. Amino acid sequence: CASSPLAGARADTQYF.

The genes are TRBV11-2 and TRBJ2-5; 9 positions match TRBD1. The CDR3 has 16 amino acids. Trimming at V came to 5 bases and at J to 4 bases, leaving 11 bases not matched to a gene. Germline V gene data show CDR1 as SGHAT and CDR2 as FQNNGV. CDR3 nucleotide sequence: TGTGCCAGCAGCCCTCCGGACAGGGGAGGAGGAGAGACCCAGTACTTC. Encoded protein: CASSPPDRGGGETQYF.

The genes are TRBV3-1 (or the pseudogene TRBV3-2) and TRBJ1-5, with D possibly TRBD1 on 5 matching bases. The CDR3 covers 14 residues. Trimming removed 4 bases from V and 8 bases from J, with 15 bases in between. Germline-derived CDR1 and CDR2 are LGHDT and YNNKEL (reference sequence). CDR3 amino acids: CASSPSPGSEPQHF. CDR3 DNA: TGTGCCAGCAGCCCCTCTCCAGGGTCGGAGCCCCAGCATTTT.

The chain couples TRBV7-2 to TRBJ2-5, with TRBD1 matching 7 bases. CDR1 is SGHTA and CDR2 is FQGNSA in the germline V gene. This CDR3 contains 12 residues. Unmatched junction bases numbered 2, after V lost 1 base and J lost 9 bases. The CDR3 region has the DNA TGTGCCAGCAGCTTAGAAGGGACAGCCCAGTACTTC. Translated, it gives CASSLEGTAQYF.

This clone was found once. V is TRBV10-1 and J is TRBJ2-3; 11 nucleotides agree with TRBD2. Trimming cost V 4 bases and J 5 bases; bases outside gene matches: 2. CDR3 size: 14 residues. Germline V CDR1 and CDR2: WNHNN, SYGVQD (reference sequence). The CDR3 protein is CASSVLAGGDTQYF. CDR3 coding DNA: TGCGCCAGCAGTGTGCTAGCGGGGGGAGATACGCAGTATTTT.

This clone was seen just once. The CDR3 loop reads CASSELRYEQFF. In DNA form, the CDR3 reads TGTGCCAGCAGTGAACTAAGATATGAGCAGTTCTTC. This chain uses TRBV6-1 with TRBJ2-1; D is unclear. V was cut by 2 bases and J by 8 bases, with 7 bases left in between. This CDR3 has 12 amino acids. Germline lookup yields CDR1 MNHNS and CDR2 SASEGT.

J is TRBJ1-2 and V is TRBV7-8, with 8 bases aligning to TRBD1. Germline V gene data show CDR1 as SGHVS and CDR2 as FQNEAQ. V trimming: 5 bases; J trimming: 7 bases; junction bases outside the gene matches: 6. This CDR3 has 13 residues. The CDR3 DNA sequence: TGTGCCAGCAGCCTGGACAGGGTTGGTGGCTACACCTTC. The encoded protein is CASSLDRVGGYTF.

CDR3 sequence (DNA): TGTGCCAGCAGCTTGAGTCTCAGCTCCTACAATGAGCAGTTCTTC. This sequence encodes CASSLSLSSYNEQFF. The chain has TRBV5-5 and TRBJ2-1; D is unresolved. This CDR3 is 15 amino acids long. The germline V gene encodes CDR1 SGHKS and CDR2 YYEKEE (reference sequence). Deletions cut 1 base from V and 0 bases from J, with 8 bases between.

In DNA form, the CDR3 reads TGTGCCAGCAGTTACGGTACAGGGCTTTTGTTGAACACTGAAGCTTTCTTT. Translated, it gives CASSYGTGLLLNTEAFF. The gene calls are TRBV6-2 or TRBV6-3 and TRBJ1-1, with D possibly matching TRBD1 (6 bases). Trimming took 2 bases from V and 0 from J, leaving 16 bases between them. The CDR3 loop spans 17 amino acids. Germline lookup yields CDR1 MNHEY and CDR2 SVGEGT.

This clone has only one observation. The V call is TRBV2, the J call TRBJ1-6, with TRBD1 matching over 8 bases. The CDR3 runs 17 residues. Germline-derived CDR1 and CDR2 are SNHLY and FYNNEI. V shed 6 bases, J shed 6 bases, and the junction held 13 bases outside the gene matches. The CDR3 loop is CASRPPGGQEINSPLHF. As DNA, the CDR3 is TGTGCCAGCAGACCACCGGGGGGACAGGAGATTAATTCACCCCTCCACTTT.

The gene calls are TRBV29-1 and TRBJ1-1; the D gene is possibly TRBD1 (6 bases). The V end lost 5 bases, the J end lost 3 bases, and 13 bases lay between the germline ends. CDR3 size: 13 residues. From germline, CDR1 is SQVTM and CDR2 ANQGSEA. The CDR3 here is CSVPEGGDTEAFF. Written as DNA, the CDR3 is TGCAGCGTTCCAGAAGGGGGGGACACTGAAGCTTTCTTT.

This sequence joins TRBV3-1 (or the pseudogene TRBV3-2) and TRBJ1-3; maybe TRBD1 (5 bases). The CDR3 spans 17 residues. V lost 3 bases, J lost 0 bases, and 15 bases lay in between. Germline V gene lookup returns CDR1 LGHDT and CDR2 YNNKEL (reference sequence). The CDR3: CASSHGTGTRSGNTIYF. CDR3 nucleotide sequence: TGTGCCAGCAGCCACGGCACCGGGACTCGCTCTGGAAACACCATATATTTT.

This chain joins TRBV19 and TRBJ1-1; possibly TRBD1 for D (5 bases). Germline CDR1 and CDR2: LNHDA and SQIVND (reference sequence). The CDR3 is made up of 14 amino acids. Deletions cut 7 bases from V and 1 base from J, with 13 bases between. CDR3 coding DNA: TGTGCCAGTACTCTAAGCGGGGGGAACACTGAAGCTTTCTTT. Its protein is CASTLSGGNTEAFF.

The chain combines TRBV4-3 with TRBJ1-4; D call uncertain. CDR1 and CDR2 (germline): LGHNA, YSLEER. The ends were cut back, 0 bases at V and 2 bases at J, with 4 bases in the middle. The CDR3 covers 14 residues. CDR3 nucleotide sequence: TGCGCCAGCAGCCAAGATCGGACTAATGAAAAACTGTTTTTT. The encoded protein is CASSQDRTNEKLFF.

The table lists this clone with a few counts. The chain has TRBV7-9 and TRBJ1-5; tentative D call: TRBD1 (6 bases). V lost 5 bases to trimming and J lost 9 bases, with 20 bases between them. The CDR3 is 15 residues long. Germline values: CDR1 SEHNR, CDR2 FQNEAQ (reference sequence). The CDR3 sequence: CASSAPRDTGPPQHF. The CDR3 DNA follows: TGTGCCAGCAGCGCCCCCCGGGACACCGGTCCGCCCCAGCATTTT.

This chain links TRBV3-1 (or the pseudogene TRBV3-2) with TRBJ1-3, with a possible D match to TRBD1 (5 bases). The CDR3 length is 18 residues. Between the trimmed V and J ends, which lost 0 bases and 0 bases, there was a span of 15 bases. Germline-derived CDR1 and CDR2 are LGHDT and YNNKEL (reference sequence). For the CDR3, the DNA is TGTGCCAGCAGCCAAGATCGGTCAGGGTTTCGCTCTGGAAACACCATATATTTT. Its translation is CASSQDRSGFRSGNTIYF.

The rearrangement uses TRBV19 and TRBJ1-2; 7 positions agree with TRBD1. The germline gives CDR1 LNHDA, CDR2 SQIVND (reference sequence). The J segment lost 2 bases and the V segment lost 6 bases, leaving 3 bases of the junction unmatched. The CDR3 runs 13 residues. CDR3 bases: TGTGCCAGTAGCCCGACAGGGAACTATGGCTACACCTTC. As protein: CASSPTGNYGYTF.

The chain has TRBV7-3 and TRBJ2-3; D may be TRBD2 (5 bases). The CDR3 extends over 14 amino acids. Trimming took off 0 bases at V and 2 bases at J, with 6 bases between the two ends. CDR1 SGHTA and CDR2 FQGTGA come from the germline V gene. CDR3 in amino acids: CASSLTRDTDTQYF. Written as DNA, the CDR3 is TGTGCCAGCAGCTTAACGAGGGACACAGATACGCAGTATTTT.

The V gene is TRBV5-1, the J gene TRBJ1-1, with no clear D. The germline V gene encodes CDR1 SGHRS and CDR2 YFSETQ. Trimming removed 4 bases from V and 6 bases from J, with 13 bases in between. The CDR3 extends over 13 amino acids. CDR3 coding DNA: TGCGCCAGCAGCCTTGCCGGGAGGTCTGAAGCTTTCTTT. It encodes CASSLAGRSEAFF.

The rearrangement links TRBV30 to TRBJ1-6; possibly TRBD1 for D (6 bases). Deletions cut 8 bases from V and 12 bases from J, with 26 bases between. Germline V gene lookup returns CDR1 GTSNPN and CDR2 SVGIG (reference sequence). This CDR3 has 15 residues. The CDR3 DNA sequence: TGTGCCCGCTCCCGGGGGGCAAGCTGGGACGGACCCCTCCACTTT. This encodes CARSRGASWDGPLHF.

This clone was observed a single time. The chain carries TRBV12-5 and TRBJ1-1, with a possible D match to TRBD1 (5 bases). CDR3 length equals 14 residues. V was clipped by 5 bases and J by 0 bases, with 10 bases between them. Germline CDR1 and CDR2: LGHNT and FRNRAP. CDR3 in amino acids: CASGPTDMNTEAFF. CDR3 bases: TGTGCTAGTGGTCCGACAGATATGAACACTGAAGCTTTCTTT.

The chain carries TRBV19 and TRBJ1-2, with TRBD1 identical over 10 bases. From germline, CDR1 is LNHDA and CDR2 SQIVND (reference sequence). Trimming cost V 6 bases and J 6 bases; bases outside gene matches: 4. The CDR3 consists of 13 residues. CDR3 DNA: TGTGCCAGTAGCAAGACAGGGGGCGATGGCTACACCTTC. This encodes CASSKTGGDGYTF.

This clone showed up just once. The chain joins TRBV12-3 or TRBV12-4 to TRBJ1-2; D unresolved. The CDR3 has 12 amino acids. Trimming took 10 bases from V and 7 from J, leaving 16 bases between them. The DNA of the CDR3 is TGTGCCATCTTTGGGCAGCTCTCTGGCTACACCTTC. As protein: CAIFGQLSGYTF.

This sequence joins TRBV27 and TRBJ2-1; D might be TRBD1 (6 bases). This CDR3 comprises 12 residues. Trimming cost V 6 bases and J 7 bases, with 10 bases left between them. CDR1 MNHEY and CDR2 SMNVEV come from the germline V gene (reference sequence). In nucleotides, the CDR3 is TGTGCCAGCAGGAGGGGGAAGAATGAGCAGTTCTTC. Amino acid sequence: CASRRGKNEQFF.

The chain joins TRBV10-1 to TRBJ1-1, with a tentative D call TRBD1 (5 bases). This CDR3 is built from 15 residues. Deletions cut 6 bases from V and 1 base from J, with 15 bases between. The germline V gene has CDR1 WNHNN and CDR2 SYGVQD (reference sequence). The CDR3 sequence is CASRTNPTGNTEAFF. CDR3 bases: TGCGCCAGCAGAACTAACCCAACAGGGAACACTGAAGCTTTCTTT.

The count of this clone is one. The chain uses TRBV2 and TRBJ1-2; the match to TRBD1 covers 11 bases. The length of the CDR3 is 17 residues. Germline CDR1 reads SNHLY; CDR2 reads FYNNEI. Trimming removed 5 bases from V and 4 bases from J; junction bases left unmatched: 12. The CDR3 DNA sequence: TGTGCCAGCAGTAGGACAAGGGACAGGGGGTGGGGCTATGGCTACACCTTC. This sequence encodes CASSRTRDRGWGYGYTF.